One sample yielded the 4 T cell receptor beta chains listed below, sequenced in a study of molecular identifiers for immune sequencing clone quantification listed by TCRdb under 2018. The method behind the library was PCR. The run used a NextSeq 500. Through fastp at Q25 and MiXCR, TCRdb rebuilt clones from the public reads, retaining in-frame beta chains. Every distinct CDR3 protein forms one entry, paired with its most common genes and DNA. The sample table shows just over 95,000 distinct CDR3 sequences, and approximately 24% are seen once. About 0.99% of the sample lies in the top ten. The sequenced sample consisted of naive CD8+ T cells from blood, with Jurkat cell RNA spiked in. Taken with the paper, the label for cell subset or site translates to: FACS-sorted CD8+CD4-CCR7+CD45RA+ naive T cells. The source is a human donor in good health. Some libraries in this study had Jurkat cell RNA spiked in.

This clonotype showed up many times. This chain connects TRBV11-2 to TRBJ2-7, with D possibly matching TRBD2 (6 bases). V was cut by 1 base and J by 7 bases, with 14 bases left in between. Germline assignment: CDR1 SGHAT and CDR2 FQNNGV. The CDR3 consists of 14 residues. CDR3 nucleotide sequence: TGTGCCAGCAGCTTAGGCGGGGCCTTTGGAGAGCAGTACTTC. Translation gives CASSLGGAFGEQYF.

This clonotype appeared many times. The CDR3: CATSERDRGHEQYF. The CDR3 DNA sequence: TGTGCCACCAGTGAGCGGGACAGGGGTCACGAGCAGTACTTC. The chain has TRBV24-1 and TRBJ2-7; 10 bases are a match to TRBD1. CDR3 size: 14 residues. The V gene end was trimmed by 4 bases and the J gene end by 5 bases; junction bases not matched to a gene: 4. Germline CDR1 and CDR2: KGHDR and SFDVKD.

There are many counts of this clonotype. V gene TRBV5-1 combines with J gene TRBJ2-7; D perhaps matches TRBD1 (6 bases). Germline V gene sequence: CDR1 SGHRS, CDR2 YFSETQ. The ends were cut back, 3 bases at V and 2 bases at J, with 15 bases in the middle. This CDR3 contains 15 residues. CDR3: CASSWTHGQTYEQYF. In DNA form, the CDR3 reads TGCGCCAGCAGCTGGACCCACGGACAGACCTACGAGCAGTACTTC. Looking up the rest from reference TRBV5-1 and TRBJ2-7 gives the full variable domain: KAGVTQTPRYLIKTRGQQVTLSCSPISGHRSVSWYQQTPGQGLQFLFEYFSETQRNKGNFPGRFSGRQFSNSRSEMNVSTLELGDSALYLCASSWTHGQTYEQYFGPGTRLTVT.

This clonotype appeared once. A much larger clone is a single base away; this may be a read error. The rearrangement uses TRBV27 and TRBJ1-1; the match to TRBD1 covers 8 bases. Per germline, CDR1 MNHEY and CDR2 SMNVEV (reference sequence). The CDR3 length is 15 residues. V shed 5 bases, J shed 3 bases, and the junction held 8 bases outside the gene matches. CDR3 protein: CASSPMQGADTEAFF. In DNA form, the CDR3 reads TGTGCCAGCAGTCCCATGCAGGGGGCGGACACTGAAGCTTTCTTT.